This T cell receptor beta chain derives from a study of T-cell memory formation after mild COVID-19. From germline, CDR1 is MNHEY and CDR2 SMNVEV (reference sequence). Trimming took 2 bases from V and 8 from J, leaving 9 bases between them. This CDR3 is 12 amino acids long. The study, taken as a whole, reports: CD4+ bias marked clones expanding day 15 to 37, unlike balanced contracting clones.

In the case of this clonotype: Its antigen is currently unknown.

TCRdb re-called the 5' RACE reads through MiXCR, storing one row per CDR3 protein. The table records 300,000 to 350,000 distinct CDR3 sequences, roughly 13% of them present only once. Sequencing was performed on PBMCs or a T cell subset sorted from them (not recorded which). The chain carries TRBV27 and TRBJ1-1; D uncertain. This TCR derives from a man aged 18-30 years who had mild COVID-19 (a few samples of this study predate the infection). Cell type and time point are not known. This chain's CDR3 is CASSLRGDEAFF. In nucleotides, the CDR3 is TGTGCCAGCAGTTTAAGAGGTGACGAAGCTTTCTTT.